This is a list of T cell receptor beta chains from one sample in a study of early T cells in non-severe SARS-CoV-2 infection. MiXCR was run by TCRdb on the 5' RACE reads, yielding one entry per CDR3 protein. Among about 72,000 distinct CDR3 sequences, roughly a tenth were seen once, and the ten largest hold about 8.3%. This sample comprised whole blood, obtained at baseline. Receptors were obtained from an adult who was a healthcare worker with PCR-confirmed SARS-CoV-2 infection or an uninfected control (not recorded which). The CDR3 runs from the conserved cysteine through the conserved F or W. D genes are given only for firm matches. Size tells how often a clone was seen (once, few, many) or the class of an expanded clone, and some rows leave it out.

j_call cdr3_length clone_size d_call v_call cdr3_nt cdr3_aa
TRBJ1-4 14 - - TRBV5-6 TGTGCCAGCAGCAGACGGGGCGCGGGTGAAAAACTGTTTTTT CASSRRGAGEKLFF
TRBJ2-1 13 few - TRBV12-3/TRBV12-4 TGTGCCAGCAGTTCGGACGGCTACAATGAGCAGTTCTTC CASSSDGYNEQFF
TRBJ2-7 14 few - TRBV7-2 TGTGCCAGCAGCTTCTCCGGGACAACCTACGAGCAGTACTTC CASSFSGTTYEQYF
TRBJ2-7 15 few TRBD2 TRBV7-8 TGTGCCAGCAGCTCCTCACTAGCGACCGCCTACGAGCAGTACTTC CASSSSLATAYEQYF
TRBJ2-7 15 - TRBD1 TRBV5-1 TGCGCCAGCAGCTTGGATCAGGGGGTATGGAACGAGCAGTACTTC CASSLDQGVWNEQYF
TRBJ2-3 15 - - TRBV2 TGTGCCAGCAGTGAATGGAGGGGAAGCACAGATACGCAGTATTTT CASSEWRGSTDTQYF
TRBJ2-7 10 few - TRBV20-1 TGCAGTGCACAGAACTACGAGCAGTACTTC CSAQNYEQYF
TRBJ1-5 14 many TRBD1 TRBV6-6 TGTGCCAGCAGGGACAGGGGAAGCAATCAGCCCCAGCATTTT CASRDRGSNQPQHF
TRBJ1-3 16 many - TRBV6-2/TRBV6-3 TGTGCCAGCAGTTACTCTGCCGGGGCTGGTGGAAACACCATATATTTT CASSYSAGAGGNTIYF
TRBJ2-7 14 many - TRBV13 TGTGCCAGCAGCTTGGAGGACAGCACCTACGAGCAGTACTTC CASSLEDSTYEQYF
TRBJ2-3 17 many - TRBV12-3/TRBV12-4 TGTGCCAGCAGTCAGGATAAGAACGGGCAGGGTAGAGATACGCAGTATTTT CASSQDKNGQGRDTQYF
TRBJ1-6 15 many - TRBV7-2 TGTGCCAGCAGCCGCACGCGGGACGGAAATTCACCCCTCCACTTT CASSRTRDGNSPLHF
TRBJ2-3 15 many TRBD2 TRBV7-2 TGTGCCAGCAGTTCGTCTGGGACTAGCGCATATACGCAGTATTTT CASSSSGTSAYTQYF
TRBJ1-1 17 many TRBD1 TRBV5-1 TGCGCCAGCAGCTCCGGCGGGGCAGGGGGCGATCGGACTGAAGCTTTCTTT CASSSGGAGGDRTEAFF
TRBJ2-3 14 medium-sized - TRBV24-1 TGTGCCACCAGTAGGGAGCTAGGACCAGATACGCAGTATTTT CATSRELGPDTQYF
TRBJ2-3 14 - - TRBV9 TGTGCCAGCAGCGTGACGTGGGCGGGGGATACGCAGTATTTT CASSVTWAGDTQYF
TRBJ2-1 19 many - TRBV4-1 TGCGCCAGCAGCCAAGATGAGTCGGTGGTTGGGGGTCTTAAGAATGAGCAGTTCTTC CASSQDESVVGGLKNEQFF
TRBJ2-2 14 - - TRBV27 TGTGCCAGCAGTATTCAGAGTAACACCGGGGAGCTGTTTTTT CASSIQSNTGELFF
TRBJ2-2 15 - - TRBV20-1 TGCAGTGCTAGAGAAGCGACTACGAACACCGGGGAGCTGTTTTTT CSAREATTNTGELFF
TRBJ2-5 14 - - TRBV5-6 TGTGCCAGCACCCTTCGGCAGGGTCAAGAGACCCAGTACTTC CASTLRQGQETQYF
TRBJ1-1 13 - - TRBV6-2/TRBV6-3 TGTGCCAGCAGGAGTACAGGGCGAATTGAAGCTTTCTTT CASRSTGRIEAFF
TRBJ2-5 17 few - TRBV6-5 TGTGCCAGCCGCCCTTCAAAATCGCGGACTATCCAAGAGACCCAGTACTTC CASRPSKSRTIQETQYF
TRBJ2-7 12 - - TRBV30 TGTGCCTGGATAGACAGTCCCTACGAGCAGTACTTC CAWIDSPYEQYF
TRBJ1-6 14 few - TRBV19 TGTGCCAGTAGACCGACGGAGGCGGCAGCACCCCTCCACTTT CASRPTEAAAPLHF
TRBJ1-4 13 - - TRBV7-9 TGTGCCAGCAGCTTACAGGGAGATGAAAAACTGTTTTTT CASSLQGDEKLFF
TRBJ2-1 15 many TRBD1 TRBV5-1 TGCGCCAGCAGCTTCCGGGACAGGGGGGAAAATGAGCAGTTCTTC CASSFRDRGENEQFF